These T cell receptor beta chains were read from a single sample in a study of blood T cells in healthy people across ages. TCRdb recomputed calls from the 5' RACE reads with MiXCR, one row per CDR3 protein. The sample has 730,000 or so distinct CDR3 sequences, roughly 41% seen once; the top ten hold around a fifth. The sequenced sample was blood. The receptors shown here come from a woman aged 60-70 years in good health. Both conserved end residues are part of each CDR3. The order of the fields is J gene, clone size, V gene, D gene, CDR3 DNA, CDR3 protein. A D gene is named only where the DNA matches it firmly. Size is stated for part of the rows, as once, few or many counts, or as a class when the clone is expanded.

J gene: TRBJ2-1
clone size: -
V gene: TRBV9
D gene: -
CDR3 DNA: TGTGCCAGCAGCGTGGCGGGACGAGCGGCCTCCATGGGCGATGAGCAGTTCTTC
CDR3 protein: CASSVAGRAASMGDEQFF

J gene: TRBJ2-7
clone size: once
V gene: TRBV20-1
D gene: TRBD1
CDR3 DNA: TGCAGTGCTTGGGACAGGGAGGGATTCTACGAGCAGTACTTC
CDR3 protein: CSAWDREGFYEQYF

J gene: TRBJ2-1
clone size: -
V gene: TRBV6-5
D gene: -
CDR3 DNA: TGTGCCAGCAGCCTGACTAGTAGCTCCTACAATGAGCAGTTCTTC
CDR3 protein: CASSLTSSSYNEQFF

J gene: TRBJ1-5
clone size: -
V gene: TRBV13
D gene: TRBD1
CDR3 DNA: TGTGTCAGCAGCTTCCGGACAGGGGGTCAGCCCCAGCATTTT
CDR3 protein: CVSSFRTGGQPQHF

J gene: TRBJ2-3
clone size: few
V gene: TRBV6-5
D gene: -
CDR3 DNA: TGTGCCAGCACCCACCGCGGTGCTAGCACAGATACGCAGTATTTT
CDR3 protein: CASTHRGASTDTQYF

J gene: TRBJ2-4
clone size: -
V gene: TRBV5-1
D gene: -
CDR3 DNA: TGCGCCAGTAGGACGGACCCCGGCAAAAACATTCAGTACTTC
CDR3 protein: CASRTDPGKNIQYF

J gene: TRBJ2-3
clone size: few
V gene: TRBV9
D gene: -
CDR3 DNA: TGTGCCAGCAGCGTAGTTACGACGGGGGCCACAGATACGCAGTATTTT
CDR3 protein: CASSVVTTGATDTQYF

J gene: TRBJ2-4
clone size: -
V gene: TRBV20-1
D gene: -
CDR3 DNA: TGCAGTGCTAGGCCTCCCTCGGACAGCCAGTACTTC
CDR3 protein: CSARPPSDSQYF

J gene: TRBJ2-3
clone size: -
V gene: TRBV5-1
D gene: -
CDR3 DNA: TGCACCAGCAGCTTGGTAAGCGTGAGCACAGATACGCAGTATTTT
CDR3 protein: CTSSLVSVSTDTQYF

J gene: TRBJ1-2
clone size: -
V gene: TRBV7-9
D gene: TRBD1
CDR3 DNA: TGTGCCAGCAGCGGGACAGGGCAGGGGGGCTACACCTTC
CDR3 protein: CASSGTGQGGYTF

J gene: TRBJ1-5
clone size: -
V gene: TRBV20-1
D gene: -
CDR3 DNA: TGCAGTGCTAGCACGGGGATCAGCAATCAGCCCCAGCATTTT
CDR3 protein: CSASTGISNQPQHF

J gene: TRBJ2-1
clone size: -
V gene: TRBV21-1
D gene: -
CDR3 DNA: TGTGCCAGCAGCGCCATGAATAGCGGGAGCGGGTCCTACAATGAGCAGTTCTTC
CDR3 protein: CASSAMNSGSGSYNEQFF

J gene: TRBJ2-1
clone size: -
V gene: TRBV5-1
D gene: -
CDR3 DNA: TGCGCCAGCAGCTTGGACGTCGTCTACAATGAGCAGTTCTTC
CDR3 protein: CASSLDVVYNEQFF

J gene: TRBJ2-3
clone size: few
V gene: TRBV4-2
D gene: TRBD2
CDR3 DNA: TGTGCCAGCAGCCCGCGACTAGCGGGAGGGAGCACAGATACGCAGTATTTT
CDR3 protein: CASSPRLAGGSTDTQYF

J gene: TRBJ2-1
clone size: -
V gene: TRBV27
D gene: TRBD2
CDR3 DNA: TGTGCCAGCAGTTTGACCGGGACTAGCGGGTATTACAATGAGCAGTTCTTC
CDR3 protein: CASSLTGTSGYYNEQFF

J gene: TRBJ2-2
clone size: -
V gene: TRBV5-6
D gene: TRBD1
CDR3 DNA: TGTGCCAGCAGCCATCCCGACAGGGTCCGGACCGGGGAGCTGTTTTTT
CDR3 protein: CASSHPDRVRTGELFF

J gene: TRBJ2-7
clone size: -
V gene: TRBV25-1
D gene: -
CDR3 DNA: TGTGCCAGCAGGGATAGAGATTACGAGCAGTACTTC
CDR3 protein: CASRDRDYEQYF

J gene: TRBJ1-1
clone size: -
V gene: TRBV7-2
D gene: -
CDR3 DNA: TGTGCCAGCAGCTCCAGGGAGTCAAATTGGAACACTGAAGCTTTCTTT
CDR3 protein: CASSSRESNWNTEAFF

J gene: TRBJ2-1
clone size: -
V gene: TRBV18
D gene: TRBD2
CDR3 DNA: TGTGCCAGCTCACTCGGGACTAGCGGGACCGGAGGGAATGAGCAGTTCTTC
CDR3 protein: CASSLGTSGTGGNEQFF

J gene: TRBJ2-1
clone size: few
V gene: TRBV9
D gene: -
CDR3 DNA: TGTGCCAGCAGCGGAGAGGGGCCCTCCTACAATGAGCAGTTCTTC
CDR3 protein: CASSGEGPSYNEQFF

J gene: TRBJ2-7
clone size: -
V gene: TRBV4-1
D gene: -
CDR3 DNA: TGCGCCAGCAGCCAAGACAAGGACTTCTACAATGAGCAGTACTTC
CDR3 protein: CASSQDKDFYNEQYF

J gene: TRBJ1-6
clone size: few
V gene: TRBV7-2
D gene: TRBD1
CDR3 DNA: TGTGCCAGCAGCCAACAGGGGACCCGGAGGAATTCACCCCTCCACTTT
CDR3 protein: CASSQQGTRRNSPLHF

J gene: TRBJ2-7
clone size: -
V gene: TRBV7-7
D gene: -
CDR3 DNA: TGTGCCAGCAGCTCCCCAATGGCGGACTTCTACGAGCAGTACTTC
CDR3 protein: CASSSPMADFYEQYF

J gene: TRBJ1-2
clone size: -
V gene: TRBV20-1
D gene: -
CDR3 DNA: TGCAGTGCCCACCCGACTTCAAGGGGCGTCAACTATGGCTACACCTTC
CDR3 protein: CSAHPTSRGVNYGYTF

J gene: TRBJ2-7
clone size: few
V gene: TRBV7-9
D gene: -
CDR3 DNA: TGTGCCAGCAGCTCCTGGGACTCTCGTGAGCAGTACTTC
CDR3 protein: CASSSWDSREQYF

J gene: TRBJ2-3
clone size: -
V gene: TRBV19
D gene: -
CDR3 DNA: TGTGCCAGTACCTGGGACGGCGGGCGAGATACGCAGTATTTT
CDR3 protein: CASTWDGGRDTQYF

J gene: TRBJ1-5
clone size: -
V gene: TRBV7-2
D gene: -
CDR3 DNA: TGTGCCAGCAGCTTCGCGGGGGGGGTGAATCAGCCCCAGCATTTT
CDR3 protein: CASSFAGGVNQPQHF

J gene: TRBJ2-5
clone size: -
V gene: TRBV5-1
D gene: -
CDR3 DNA: TGCGCCAGCAGCTTGGCCTTGGGGGGCTACAATGAGCAGTACTTC
CDR3 protein: CASSLALGGYNEQYF

J gene: TRBJ2-7
clone size: few
V gene: TRBV7-9
D gene: -
CDR3 DNA: TGTGCCAGCACCGTCGGTAGCGCAACTTTCAACGGGCAGTACTTC
CDR3 protein: CASTVGSATFNGQYF

J gene: TRBJ2-6
clone size: few
V gene: TRBV20-1
D gene: -
CDR3 DNA: TGCAGTGCTATTCAGCCCTCTGGGGCCAACGTCCTGACTTTC
CDR3 protein: CSAIQPSGANVLTF

J gene: TRBJ1-1
clone size: -
V gene: TRBV21-1
D gene: -
CDR3 DNA: TGTGCCAGCAGCGAACCGAGGTGGATGAACACTGAAGCTTTCTTT
CDR3 protein: CASSEPRWMNTEAFF

J gene: TRBJ2-5
clone size: -
V gene: TRBV24-1
D gene: TRBD1
CDR3 DNA: TGTGCCACCAGTGACCGGGACTCAGGGGGCGGGTATGAGCAGTACTTC
CDR3 protein: CATSDRDSGGGYEQYF

J gene: TRBJ2-1
clone size: -
V gene: TRBV27
D gene: TRBD2
CDR3 DNA: TGTGCCAGCAGTTACCCCCGGCCCCCGGGACTAGCGGGAGGAGGGTCCTACAATGAGCAGTTCTTC
CDR3 protein: CASSYPRPPGLAGGGSYNEQFF

J gene: TRBJ2-5
clone size: few
V gene: TRBV11-2
D gene: TRBD2
CDR3 DNA: TGTGCCAGCAGCTTAGTCTCGCTAGCGGGAGATTTAGAGACCCAGTACTTC
CDR3 protein: CASSLVSLAGDLETQYF

J gene: TRBJ1-2
clone size: few
V gene: TRBV10-3
D gene: -
CDR3 DNA: TGTGCCATCAGCAGGGCCCGCACAGAGAATGGTGGCTACACCTTC
CDR3 protein: CAISRARTENGGYTF

J gene: TRBJ2-1
clone size: -
V gene: TRBV7-9
D gene: -
CDR3 DNA: TGTGCCAGCAGCCGGGGGATGTACAATGAGCAGTTCTTC
CDR3 protein: CASSRGMYNEQFF

J gene: TRBJ2-2
clone size: -
V gene: TRBV6-5
D gene: -
CDR3 DNA: TGTGCCAGCAGCCCGGGGGTTGGAGTGCACACCGGGGAGCTGTTTTTT
CDR3 protein: CASSPGVGVHTGELFF

J gene: TRBJ2-7
clone size: -
V gene: TRBV5-1
D gene: -
CDR3 DNA: TGCGCCGGAGCAGAGGGGCCGGCCTACGAGCAGTACTTC
CDR3 protein: CAGAEGPAYEQYF

J gene: TRBJ2-1
clone size: many
V gene: TRBV20-1
D gene: -
CDR3 DNA: TGCAGTGCTAGAGATGCGGGGACCGGGCTTGACAATGAGCAGTTCTTC
CDR3 protein: CSARDAGTGLDNEQFF

J gene: TRBJ1-1
clone size: -
V gene: TRBV27
D gene: -
CDR3 DNA: TGTGCCAGCAGTTTAACTCGGGTGAACACTGAAGCTTTCTTT
CDR3 protein: CASSLTRVNTEAFF

J gene: TRBJ2-7
clone size: -
V gene: TRBV6-2/TRBV6-3
D gene: -
CDR3 DNA: TGTGCCAGCATGGGCGGGGTCTACGAGCAGTACTTC
CDR3 protein: CASMGGVYEQYF

J gene: TRBJ2-1
clone size: -
V gene: TRBV18
D gene: -
CDR3 DNA: TGTGCCAGCTCCTCTACGAGTCAGGCCTACAATGAGCAGTTCTTC
CDR3 protein: CASSSTSQAYNEQFF

J gene: TRBJ2-1
clone size: -
V gene: TRBV5-8
D gene: TRBD2
CDR3 DNA: TGTGCCAGCAGCCCTCGGCTTCAGGGCGGGGGGTTCAATGAGCAGTTCTTC
CDR3 protein: CASSPRLQGGGFNEQFF

J gene: TRBJ1-5
clone size: -
V gene: TRBV20-1
D gene: TRBD1
CDR3 DNA: TGCAGTGCTAGAGATCGACAGGGGGGCCAGCCCCAGCATTTT
CDR3 protein: CSARDRQGGQPQHF

J gene: TRBJ2-7
clone size: -
V gene: TRBV7-2
D gene: -
CDR3 DNA: TGTGCCAGCAGCCGAATAACAGGGACCTACGAGCAGTACTTC
CDR3 protein: CASSRITGTYEQYF

J gene: TRBJ2-1
clone size: -
V gene: TRBV6-5
D gene: -
CDR3 DNA: TGTGCCAGCAGTTACGACGGGGGCACTGAGCAGTTCTTC
CDR3 protein: CASSYDGGTEQFF

J gene: TRBJ1-5
clone size: -
V gene: TRBV6-2/TRBV6-3
D gene: -
CDR3 DNA: TGTGCCAGCAGTTACCCCGGGCCCGGAAAATCCAATCAGCCCCAGCATTTT
CDR3 protein: CASSYPGPGKSNQPQHF

J gene: TRBJ2-7
clone size: many
V gene: TRBV20-1
D gene: -
CDR3 DNA: TGCAGTGCTAGCGACAGGAGCTCCTACGAGCAGTACTTC
CDR3 protein: CSASDRSSYEQYF

J gene: TRBJ1-2
clone size: few
V gene: TRBV21-1
D gene: -
CDR3 DNA: TGTGCCACCACGAGCGCACTAACTAACTATGGCTACACCTTC
CDR3 protein: CATTSALTNYGYTF

J gene: TRBJ2-3
clone size: -
V gene: TRBV7-2
D gene: TRBD2
CDR3 DNA: TGTGCCAGCAGCTTAGGGCTAGCGGGGAGCATCACAGATACGCAGTATTTT
CDR3 protein: CASSLGLAGSITDTQYF

J gene: TRBJ1-2
clone size: few
V gene: TRBV27
D gene: -
CDR3 DNA: TGTGCCAGCAAGACAGTGGGAACCTATGGCTACACCTTC
CDR3 protein: CASKTVGTYGYTF

J gene: TRBJ2-7
clone size: -
V gene: TRBV6-2/TRBV6-3
D gene: -
CDR3 DNA: TGTGCCATCGGAGAGACCTACGAGCAGTACTTC
CDR3 protein: CAIGETYEQYF

J gene: TRBJ2-3
clone size: few
V gene: TRBV6-2/TRBV6-3
D gene: -
CDR3 DNA: TGTGCCAGCAGTTACGGCTCGGCGGGTGGCACAGATACGCAGTATTTT
CDR3 protein: CASSYGSAGGTDTQYF

J gene: TRBJ2-5
clone size: few
V gene: TRBV5-1
D gene: TRBD2
CDR3 DNA: TGCGCCAGCAGCGCGACTAGCGGGGGGGCCCAAGAGACCCAGTACTTC
CDR3 protein: CASSATSGGAQETQYF

J gene: TRBJ1-4
clone size: -
V gene: TRBV28
D gene: TRBD1
CDR3 DNA: TGTGCCAGCAGCTCCCGGGGGACAGGGATTGAAAAACTGTTTTTT
CDR3 protein: CASSSRGTGIEKLFF

J gene: TRBJ2-5
clone size: few
V gene: TRBV11-2
D gene: TRBD2
CDR3 DNA: TGTGCCAGCAGCTTAAATCAAGCGGGAGGGCCGGGAGAGACCCAGTACTTC
CDR3 protein: CASSLNQAGGPGETQYF

J gene: TRBJ2-1
clone size: -
V gene: TRBV5-4
D gene: TRBD1
CDR3 DNA: TGTGCCAGCACCGAGTTACAGGGGGCGATCAATGAGCAGTTCTTC
CDR3 protein: CASTELQGAINEQFF

J gene: TRBJ2-7
clone size: -
V gene: TRBV6-5
D gene: -
CDR3 DNA: TGTGCCAGCAGTTACTCGAGACGCGATTACGAGCAGTACTTC
CDR3 protein: CASSYSRRDYEQYF

J gene: TRBJ2-7
clone size: few
V gene: TRBV7-2
D gene: -
CDR3 DNA: TGTGCCAGCAGCTTAGTCGCGACGACGGGAGAGCAGTACTTC
CDR3 protein: CASSLVATTGEQYF

J gene: TRBJ2-7
clone size: -
V gene: TRBV7-2
D gene: -
CDR3 DNA: TGTGCCAGCAGCTTCCTAGCAGGAGTCTCCTACAATGAGCAGTACTTC
CDR3 protein: CASSFLAGVSYNEQYF